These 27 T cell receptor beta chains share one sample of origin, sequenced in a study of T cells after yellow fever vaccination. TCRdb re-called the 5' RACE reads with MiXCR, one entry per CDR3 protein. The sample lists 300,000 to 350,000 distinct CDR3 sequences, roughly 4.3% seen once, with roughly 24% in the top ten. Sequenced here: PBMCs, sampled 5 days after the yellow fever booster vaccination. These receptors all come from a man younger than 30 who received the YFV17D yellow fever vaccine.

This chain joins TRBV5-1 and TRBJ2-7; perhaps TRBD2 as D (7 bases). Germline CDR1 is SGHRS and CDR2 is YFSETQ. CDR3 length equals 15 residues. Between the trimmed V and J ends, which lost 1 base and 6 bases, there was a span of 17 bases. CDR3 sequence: CASSLTGFSGGEQYV. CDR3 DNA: TGCGCCAGCAGCTTGACAGGGTTTTCGGGGGGCGAGCAGTACGTC.

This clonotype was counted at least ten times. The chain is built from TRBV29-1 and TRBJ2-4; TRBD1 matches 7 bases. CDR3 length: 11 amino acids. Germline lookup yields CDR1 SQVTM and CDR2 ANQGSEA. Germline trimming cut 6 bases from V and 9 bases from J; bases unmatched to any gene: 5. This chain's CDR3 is CSVRGPGIQYF. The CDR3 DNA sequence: TGCAGCGTGAGGGGGCCGGGCATTCAGTACTTC.

The CDR3 nucleotides are TGCAGCGTTAGGACAGGGGCAAATTCACCCCTCCACTTT. Translated: CSVRTGANSPLHF. This rearrangement joins TRBV29-1 to TRBJ1-6; 9 bases agree with TRBD1. V lost 5 bases, J lost 7 bases, and 3 bases stayed unmatched. CDR1 is SQVTM and CDR2 is ANQGSEA in the germline V gene. This CDR3 is 13 amino acids long. Supplemented by reference TRBV29-1 and TRBJ1-6, the full variable domain reads SAVISQKPSRDICQRGTSLTIQCQVDSQVTMMFWYRQQPGQSLTLIATANQGSEATYESGFVIDKFPISRPNLTFSTLTVSNMSPEDSSIYLCSVRTGANSPLHFGNGTRLTVT.

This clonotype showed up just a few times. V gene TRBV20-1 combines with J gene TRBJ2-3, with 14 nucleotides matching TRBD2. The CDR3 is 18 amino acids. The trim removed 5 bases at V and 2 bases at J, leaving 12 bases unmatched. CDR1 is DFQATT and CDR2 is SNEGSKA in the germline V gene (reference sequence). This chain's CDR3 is CSARGPGTSGGPTDTQYF. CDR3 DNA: TGCAGTGCTCGGGGGCCCGGGACTAGCGGGGGTCCCACAGATACGCAGTATTTT.

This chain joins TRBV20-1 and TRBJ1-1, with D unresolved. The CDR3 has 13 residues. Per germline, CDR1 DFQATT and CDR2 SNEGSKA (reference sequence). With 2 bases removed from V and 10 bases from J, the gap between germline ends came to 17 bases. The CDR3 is CSARWSVSVAAFF. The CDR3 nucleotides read TGCAGTGCTAGATGGAGCGTAAGCGTGGCAGCTTTCTTT.

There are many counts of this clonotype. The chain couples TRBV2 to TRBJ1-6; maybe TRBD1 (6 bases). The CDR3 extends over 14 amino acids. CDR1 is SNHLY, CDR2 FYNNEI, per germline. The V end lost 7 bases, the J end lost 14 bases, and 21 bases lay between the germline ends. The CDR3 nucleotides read TGTGCCAGCAAAGAGGACCGGCAACAGGGCTCCCTCCACTTT. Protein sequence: CASKEDRQQGSLHF.

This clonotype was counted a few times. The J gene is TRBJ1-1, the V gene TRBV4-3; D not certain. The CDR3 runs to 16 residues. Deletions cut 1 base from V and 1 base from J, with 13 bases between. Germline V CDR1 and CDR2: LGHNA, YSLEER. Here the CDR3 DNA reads TGCGCCAGCAGCCAAGGCCCGGGGAGCTCGAACACTGAAGCTTTCTTT. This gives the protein CASSQGPGSSNTEAFF.

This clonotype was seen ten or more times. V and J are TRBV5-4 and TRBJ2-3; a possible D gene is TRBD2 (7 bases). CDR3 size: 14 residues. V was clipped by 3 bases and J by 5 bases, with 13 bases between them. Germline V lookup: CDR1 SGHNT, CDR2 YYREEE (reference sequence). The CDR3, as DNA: TGTGCCAGCAGCTCCAAGGGGGGGGGAGATACGCAGTATTTT. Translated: CASSSKGGGDTQYF.

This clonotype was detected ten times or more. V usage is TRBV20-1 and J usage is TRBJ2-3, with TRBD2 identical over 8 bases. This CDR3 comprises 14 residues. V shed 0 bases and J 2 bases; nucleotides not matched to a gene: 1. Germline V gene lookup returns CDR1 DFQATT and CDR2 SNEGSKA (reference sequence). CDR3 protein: CSARDSGVTDTQYF. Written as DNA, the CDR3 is TGCAGTGCTAGAGATAGCGGGGTCACAGATACGCAGTATTTT.

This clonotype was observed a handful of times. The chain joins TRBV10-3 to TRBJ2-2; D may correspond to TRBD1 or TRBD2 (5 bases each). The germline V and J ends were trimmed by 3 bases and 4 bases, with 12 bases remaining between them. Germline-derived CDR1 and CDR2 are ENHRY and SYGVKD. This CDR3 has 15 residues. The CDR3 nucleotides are TGTGCCATCAGTGACCCAGGGACGGTCACCGGGGAGCTGTTTTTT. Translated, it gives CAISDPGTVTGELFF.

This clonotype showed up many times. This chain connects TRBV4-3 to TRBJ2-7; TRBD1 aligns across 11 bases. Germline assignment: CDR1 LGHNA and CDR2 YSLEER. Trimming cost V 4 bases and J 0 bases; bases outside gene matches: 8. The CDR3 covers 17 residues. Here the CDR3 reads CASSPRDRGKSSYEQYV. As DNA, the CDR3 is TGCGCCAGCAGCCCTCGGGACAGGGGGAAAAGCTCCTACGAGCAGTACGTC.

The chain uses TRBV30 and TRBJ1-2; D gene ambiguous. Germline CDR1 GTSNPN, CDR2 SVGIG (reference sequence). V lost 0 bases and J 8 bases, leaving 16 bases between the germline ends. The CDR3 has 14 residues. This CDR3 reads CAWSVKARSRGYTF. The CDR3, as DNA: TGTGCCTGGAGTGTCAAGGCCAGGAGTAGAGGCTACACCTTC.

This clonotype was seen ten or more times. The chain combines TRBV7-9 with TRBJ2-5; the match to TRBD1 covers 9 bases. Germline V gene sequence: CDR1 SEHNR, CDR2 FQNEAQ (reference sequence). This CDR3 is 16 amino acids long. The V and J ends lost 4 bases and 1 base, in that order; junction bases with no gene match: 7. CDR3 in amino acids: CASSSLGQGIQETQYF. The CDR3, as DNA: TGTGCCAGCAGCTCCCTGGGACAGGGTATCCAAGAGACCCAGTACTTC.

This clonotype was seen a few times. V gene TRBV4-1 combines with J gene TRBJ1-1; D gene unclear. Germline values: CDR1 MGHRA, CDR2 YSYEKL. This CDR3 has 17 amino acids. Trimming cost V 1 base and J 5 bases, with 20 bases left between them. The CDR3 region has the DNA TGCGCCAGCAGCCAAGCCCCCCTTGGGTCTGGGGTGACTGAAGCTTTCTTT. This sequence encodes CASSQAPLGSGVTEAFF.

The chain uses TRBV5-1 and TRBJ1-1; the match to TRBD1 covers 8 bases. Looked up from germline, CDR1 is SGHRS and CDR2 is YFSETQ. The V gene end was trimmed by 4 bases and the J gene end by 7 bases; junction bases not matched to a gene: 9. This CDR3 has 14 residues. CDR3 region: CASSPSRQGSEAFF. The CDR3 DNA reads TGCGCCAGCAGCCCATCCCGACAGGGGAGTGAAGCTTTCTTT.

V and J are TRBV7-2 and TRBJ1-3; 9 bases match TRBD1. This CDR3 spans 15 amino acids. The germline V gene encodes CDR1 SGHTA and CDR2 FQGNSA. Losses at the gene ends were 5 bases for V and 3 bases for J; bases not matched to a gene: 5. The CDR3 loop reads CASSATGGFGNTIYF. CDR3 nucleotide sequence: TGTGCCAGCAGCGCAACAGGGGGCTTTGGAAACACCATATATTTT.

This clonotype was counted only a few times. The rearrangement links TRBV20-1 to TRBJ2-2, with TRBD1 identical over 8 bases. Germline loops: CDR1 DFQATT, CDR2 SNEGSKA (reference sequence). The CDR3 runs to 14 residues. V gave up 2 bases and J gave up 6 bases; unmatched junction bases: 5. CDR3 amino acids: CSARRQGNAGELFF. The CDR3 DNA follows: TGCAGTGCTAGACGACAGGGGAATGCCGGGGAGCTGTTTTTT.

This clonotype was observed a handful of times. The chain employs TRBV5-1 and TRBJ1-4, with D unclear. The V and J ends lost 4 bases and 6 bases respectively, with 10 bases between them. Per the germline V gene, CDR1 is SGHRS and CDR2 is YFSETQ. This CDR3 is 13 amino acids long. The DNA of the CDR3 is TGCGCCAGCAGCGCAGAGTCGGATGAAAAACTGTTTTTT. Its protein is CASSAESDEKLFF.

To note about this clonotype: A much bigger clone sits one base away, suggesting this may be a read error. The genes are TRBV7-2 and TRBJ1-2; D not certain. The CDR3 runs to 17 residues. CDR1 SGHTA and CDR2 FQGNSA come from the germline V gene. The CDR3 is CASSLLASADLSYGFTF. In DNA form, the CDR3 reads TGTGCCAGCAGCTTATTAGCATCCGCAGATCTTTCCTATGGCTTCACCTTC.

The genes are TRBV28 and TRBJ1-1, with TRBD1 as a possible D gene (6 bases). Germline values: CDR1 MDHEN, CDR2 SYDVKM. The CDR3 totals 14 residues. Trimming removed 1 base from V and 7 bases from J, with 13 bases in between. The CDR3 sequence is CASSLFGQTYEAFF. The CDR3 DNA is TGTGCCAGCAGTTTATTTGGACAGACCTATGAAGCTTTCTTT.

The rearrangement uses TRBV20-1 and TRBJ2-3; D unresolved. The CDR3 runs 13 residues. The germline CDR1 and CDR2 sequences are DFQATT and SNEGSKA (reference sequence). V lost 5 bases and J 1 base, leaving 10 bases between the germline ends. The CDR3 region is CSADPARTDTQYF. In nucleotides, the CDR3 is TGCAGTGCTGACCCAGCACGCACAGATACGCAGTATTTT.

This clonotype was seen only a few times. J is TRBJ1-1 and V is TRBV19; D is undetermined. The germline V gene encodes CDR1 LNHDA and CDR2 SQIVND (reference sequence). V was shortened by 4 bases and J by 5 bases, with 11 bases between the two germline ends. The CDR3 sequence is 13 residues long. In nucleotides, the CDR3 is TGTGCCAGTAGTAGACTGGGAAAAACTGAAGCTTTCTTT. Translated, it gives CASSRLGKTEAFF.

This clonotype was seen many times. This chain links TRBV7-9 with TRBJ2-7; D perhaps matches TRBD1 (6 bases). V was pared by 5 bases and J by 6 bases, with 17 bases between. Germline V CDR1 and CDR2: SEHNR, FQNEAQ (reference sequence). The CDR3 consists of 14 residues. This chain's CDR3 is CASSPRTERGEQYF. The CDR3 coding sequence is TGTGCCAGCAGCCCCCGGACAGAAAGAGGCGAGCAGTACTTC.

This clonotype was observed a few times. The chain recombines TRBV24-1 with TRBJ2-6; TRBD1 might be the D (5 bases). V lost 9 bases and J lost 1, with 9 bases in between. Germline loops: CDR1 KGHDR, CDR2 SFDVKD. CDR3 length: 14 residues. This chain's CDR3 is CATAQGSGANVLTF. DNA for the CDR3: TGTGCCACCGCTCAGGGATCTGGGGCCAACGTCCTGACTTTC.

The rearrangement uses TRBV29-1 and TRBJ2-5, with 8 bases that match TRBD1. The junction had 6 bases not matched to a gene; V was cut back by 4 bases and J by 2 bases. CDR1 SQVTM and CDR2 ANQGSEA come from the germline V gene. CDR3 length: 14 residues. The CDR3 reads CSVVHRGRQETQYF. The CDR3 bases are TGCAGCGTTGTTCACAGGGGGAGGCAAGAGACCCAGTACTTC.

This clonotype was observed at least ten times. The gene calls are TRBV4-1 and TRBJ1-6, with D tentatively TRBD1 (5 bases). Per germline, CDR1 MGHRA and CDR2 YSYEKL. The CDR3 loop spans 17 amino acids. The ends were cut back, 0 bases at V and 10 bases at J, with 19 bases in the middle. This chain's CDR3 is CASSQDRQGNFPSPLHF. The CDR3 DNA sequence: TGCGCCAGCAGCCAAGATCGGCAGGGTAATTTCCCATCACCCCTCCACTTT.

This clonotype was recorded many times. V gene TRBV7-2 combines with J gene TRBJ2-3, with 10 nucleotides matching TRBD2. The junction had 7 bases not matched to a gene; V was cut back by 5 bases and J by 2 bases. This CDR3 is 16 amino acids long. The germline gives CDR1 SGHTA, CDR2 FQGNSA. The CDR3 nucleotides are TGTGCCAGCAGCCCTCAGAGCGGGGGGGTCACAGATACGCAGTATTTT. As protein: CASSPQSGGVTDTQYF.